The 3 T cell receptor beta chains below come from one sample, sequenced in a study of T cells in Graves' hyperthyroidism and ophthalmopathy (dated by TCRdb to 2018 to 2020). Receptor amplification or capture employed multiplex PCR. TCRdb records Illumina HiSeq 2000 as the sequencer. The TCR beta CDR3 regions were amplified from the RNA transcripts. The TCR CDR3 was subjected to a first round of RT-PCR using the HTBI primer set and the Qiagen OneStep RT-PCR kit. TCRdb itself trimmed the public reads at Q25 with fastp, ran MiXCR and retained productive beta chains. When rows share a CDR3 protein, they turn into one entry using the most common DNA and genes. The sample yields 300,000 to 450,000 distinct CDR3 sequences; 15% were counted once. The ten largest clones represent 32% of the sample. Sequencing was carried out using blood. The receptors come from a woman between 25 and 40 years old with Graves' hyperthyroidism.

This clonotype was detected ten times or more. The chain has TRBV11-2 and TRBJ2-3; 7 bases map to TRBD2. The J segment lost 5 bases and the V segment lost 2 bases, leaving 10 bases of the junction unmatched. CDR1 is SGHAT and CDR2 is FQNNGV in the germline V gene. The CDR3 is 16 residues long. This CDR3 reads CASSLRAGDKRDTQYF. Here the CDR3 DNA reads TGTGCCAGCAGCTTACGCGCGGGAGATAAGAGAGATACGCAGTATTTT.

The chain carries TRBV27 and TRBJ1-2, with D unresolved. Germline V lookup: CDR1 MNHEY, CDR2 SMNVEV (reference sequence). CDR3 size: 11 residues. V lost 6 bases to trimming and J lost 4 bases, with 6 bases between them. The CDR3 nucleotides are TGTGCCAGCAGGGACTTCTATGGCTACACCTTC. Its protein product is CASRDFYGYTF.

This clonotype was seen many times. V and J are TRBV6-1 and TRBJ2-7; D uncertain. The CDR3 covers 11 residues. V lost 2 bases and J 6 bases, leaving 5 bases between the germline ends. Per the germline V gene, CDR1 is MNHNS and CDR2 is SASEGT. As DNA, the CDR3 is TGTGCCAGCAGTGAATATGGCGAGCAGTACTTC. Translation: CASSEYGEQYF.